This T cell receptor (beta chain) was sequenced during a study of blood T cell repertoires in COVID-19. Study-level background: In each case, the material was cDNA or gDNA derived from T cells, B-cell-depleted T cells, or PBMCs.

The table came from immunoSEQ multiplex PCR; TCRdb's copy has only in-frame clones and leaves some out. The table has 150,000 to 200,000 clones, 80% to 90% seen once. This CDR3 spans 15 amino acids. V usage is TRBV12-2 and J usage is TRBJ1-2; the table's D gene call, TRBD1, was not cross checked with the DNA. TRBV12-2 is deemed a pseudogene. Sequencing used peripheral blood. The sequence came from a woman in her 70s with acute or convalescent COVID-19. Written as DNA, the CDR3 is TGTGCAAGTCGCACCAATCCGGGACAGGGTGAGGGCTACACCTTC. Translated, it gives CASRTNPGQGEGYTF.